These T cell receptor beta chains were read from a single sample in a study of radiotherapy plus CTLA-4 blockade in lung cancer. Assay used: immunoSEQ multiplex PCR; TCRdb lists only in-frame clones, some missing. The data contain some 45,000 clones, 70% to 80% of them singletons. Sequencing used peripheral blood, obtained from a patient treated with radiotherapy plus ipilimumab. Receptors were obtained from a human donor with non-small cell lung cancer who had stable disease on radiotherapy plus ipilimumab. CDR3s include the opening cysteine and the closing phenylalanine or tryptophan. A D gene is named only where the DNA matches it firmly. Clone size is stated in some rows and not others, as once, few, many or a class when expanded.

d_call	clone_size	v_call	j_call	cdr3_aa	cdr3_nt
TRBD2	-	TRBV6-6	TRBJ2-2	CATGGGTRHTGELFF	TGTGCCACTGGGGGGGGGACGAGGCACACCGGGGAGCTGTTTTTT
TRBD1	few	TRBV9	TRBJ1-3	CASSGGQGTGNTIYF	TGTGCCAGCAGCGGGGGACAGGGGACTGGAAACACCATATATTTT
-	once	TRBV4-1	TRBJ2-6	CASRGGGQANSGANVLTF	TGCGCCAGCAGAGGGGGGGGACAGGCTAACTCTGGGGCCAACGTCCTGACTTTC
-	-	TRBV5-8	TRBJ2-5	CASSQPNKETQYF	TGTGCCAGCAGCCAGCCCAACAAAGAGACCCAGTACTTC
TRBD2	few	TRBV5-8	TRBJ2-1	CASSLASSGVISYNEQFF	TGTGCCAGCAGCTTGGCGTCTAGCGGGGTTATCTCCTACAATGAGCAGTTCTTC
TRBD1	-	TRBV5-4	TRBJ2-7	CASSVTRDSRYEQYF	TGTGCCAGCAGCGTAACCCGGGACAGCCGCTACGAGCAGTACTTC
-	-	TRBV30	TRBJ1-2	CAWSVLRDYGYTF	TGTGCCTGGAGTGTTTTGAGAGACTATGGCTACACCTTC
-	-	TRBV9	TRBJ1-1	CASSVASDKNTEAFF	TGTGCCAGCAGCGTAGCTTCCGACAAGAACACTGAAGCTTTCTTT
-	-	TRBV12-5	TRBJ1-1	CASGLVLGGNTEAFF	TGTGCTAGTGGTTTGGTATTGGGAGGGAACACTGAAGCTTTCTTT
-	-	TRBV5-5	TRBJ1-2	CASSLGARGYTF	TGTGCCAGCAGCTTGGGGGCGCGTGGCTACACCTTC
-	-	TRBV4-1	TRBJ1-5	CASSQDPGAGQPQHF	TGCGCCAGCAGCCAAGATCCCGGGGCTGGTCAGCCCCAGCATTTT
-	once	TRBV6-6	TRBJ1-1	CASSYSGGNTEAFF	TGTGCCAGCAGTTACTCGGGGGGGAACACTGAAGCTTTCTTT
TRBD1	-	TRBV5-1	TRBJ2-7	CASSSFGQGGHEQYF	TGCGCCAGCAGCTCTTTTGGACAGGGGGGGCACGAGCAGTACTTC
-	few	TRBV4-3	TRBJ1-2	CASSQDRSNYGYTF	TGCGCCAGCAGCCAAGATCGGTCTAACTATGGCTACACCTTC
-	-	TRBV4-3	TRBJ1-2	CASSQDLRATNYGYTF	TGCGCCAGCAGCCAAGATCTGAGGGCTACTAACTATGGCTACACCTTC
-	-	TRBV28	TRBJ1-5	CASLPGAIGPQHF	TGTGCCAGCCTCCCAGGGGCCATCGGGCCCCAGCATTTT
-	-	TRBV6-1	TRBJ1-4	CASRRDGTKLFF	TGTGCCAGCAGGCGAGACGGTACAAAACTGTTTTTT
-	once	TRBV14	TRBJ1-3	CASSLSISGNTIYF	TGTGCCAGCAGCCTGAGTATCTCTGGAAACACCATATATTTT
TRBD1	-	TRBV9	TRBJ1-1	CASSVEGTGVNTEAFF	TGTGCCAGCAGCGTAGAAGGGACAGGGGTGAACACTGAAGCTTTCTTT
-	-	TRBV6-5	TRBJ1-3	CATRTDGNTIYF	TGTGCCACCCGGACTGACGGAAACACCATATATTTT
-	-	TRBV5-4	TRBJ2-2	CASAFGRNTGELFF	TGTGCCAGTGCGTTCGGGAGAAACACCGGGGAGCTGTTTTTT
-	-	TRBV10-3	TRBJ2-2	CAISESLSGNTGELFF	TGTGCCATCAGTGAGTCGTTGTCAGGGAACACCGGGGAGCTGTTTTTT
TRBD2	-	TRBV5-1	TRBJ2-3	CASSSGLAGLDTQYF	TGCGCCAGCAGCTCAGGACTAGCGGGGTTGGATACGCAGTATTTT
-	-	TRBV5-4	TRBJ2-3	CASSLAGRTDTQYF	TGTGCCAGCAGCCTAGCAGGGAGAACAGATACGCAGTATTTT
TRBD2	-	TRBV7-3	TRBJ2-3	CASSLGLAKRTDTQYF	TGTGCCAGCAGCTTAGGACTAGCGAAAAGGACAGATACGCAGTATTTT
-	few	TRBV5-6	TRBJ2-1	CASSSPGGGLHEQFF	TGTGCCAGCAGCTCACCAGGGGGGGGATTACATGAGCAGTTCTTC
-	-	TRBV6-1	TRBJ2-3	CASSVEEGHLTDTQYF	TGTGCCAGCAGTGTGGAGGAGGGACACCTCACAGATACGCAGTATTTT
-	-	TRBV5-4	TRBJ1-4	CASSLTATNEKLFF	TGTGCCAGCAGCTTGACAGCAACTAATGAAAAACTGTTTTTT
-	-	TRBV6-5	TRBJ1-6	CASSYSALNSPLHF	TGTGCCAGTAGTTACTCGGCACTTAATTCACCCCTCCACTTT
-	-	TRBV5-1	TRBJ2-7	CASSHQSGESEQYF	TGCGCCAGCAGCCACCAGTCTGGGGAAAGCGAGCAGTACTTC
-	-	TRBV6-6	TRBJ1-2	CASSYGGRTSYTF	TGTGCCAGCAGTTACGGTGGCAGAACTTCATACACCTTC
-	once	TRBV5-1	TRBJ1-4	CASRPGWGSEKLFF	TGCGCCAGCAGACCCGGGTGGGGCTCCGAAAAACTGTTTTTT
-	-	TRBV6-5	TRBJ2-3	CASSYSLADTQYF	TGTGCCAGCAGTTACTCACTGGCCGATACGCAGTATTTT
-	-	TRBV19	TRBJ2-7	CASRLSLSYEQYF	TGTGCCAGTAGACTGTCGCTATCCTACGAGCAGTACTTC
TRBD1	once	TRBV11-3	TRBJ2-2	CASSLGQGATGELFF	TGTGCCAGCAGCCTGGGACAGGGGGCTACCGGGGAGCTGTTTTTT
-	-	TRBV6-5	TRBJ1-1	CASSYLPLGPAEAFF	TGTGCCAGCAGTTACCTACCCCTGGGCCCCGCTGAAGCTTTCTTT
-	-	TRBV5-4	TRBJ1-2	CASIGRGGGSGYTF	TGTGCCAGCATCGGCAGGGGTGGGGGTAGTGGCTACACCTTC
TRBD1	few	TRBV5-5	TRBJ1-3	CASSLGQASEGNTIYF	TGTGCCAGCAGCTTAGGACAGGCCTCGGAAGGAAACACCATATATTTT
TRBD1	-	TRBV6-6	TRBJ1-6	CASNPAGGNSPLHF	TGTGCCAGCAACCCCGCAGGGGGGAATTCACCCCTCCACTTT
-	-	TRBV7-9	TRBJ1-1	CASRGRDRPDSEAFF	TGTGCCAGCAGGGGTAGGGACCGTCCCGATTCTGAAGCTTTCTTT
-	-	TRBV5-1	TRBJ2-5	CASGRESRETQYF	TGCGCCAGCGGTAGGGAGAGTCGGGAGACCCAGTACTTC
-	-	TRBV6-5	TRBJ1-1	CASSYSWGNTEAFF	TGTGCCAGCAGTTACTCATGGGGCAACACTGAAGCTTTCTTT
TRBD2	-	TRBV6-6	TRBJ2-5	CASKGGEETQYF	TGTGCCAGCAAGGGAGGGGAAGAGACCCAGTACTTC
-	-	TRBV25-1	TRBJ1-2	CASTSGQFNGYTF	TGTGCCAGCACCTCGGGTCAGTTCAATGGCTACACCTTC
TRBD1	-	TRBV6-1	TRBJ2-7	CASRPGQVSYEQYF	TGTGCCAGCAGACCGGGACAGGTGTCCTACGAGCAGTACTTC
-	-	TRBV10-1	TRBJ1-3	CASSDGGSGNTIYF	TGCGCCAGCAGTGATGGGGGCTCTGGAAACACCATATATTTT
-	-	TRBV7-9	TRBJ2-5	CASSYKETQYF	TGTGCCAGCAGCTACAAAGAGACCCAGTACTTC
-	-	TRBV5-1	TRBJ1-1	CASSLSQGDTEAFF	TGCGCCAGCAGCTTGTCGCAGGGTGACACTGAAGCTTTCTTT
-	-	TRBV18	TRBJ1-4	CASSPQEVTATNEKLFF	TGTGCCAGCTCACCCCAAGAGGTGACAGCAACTAATGAAAAACTGTTTTTT
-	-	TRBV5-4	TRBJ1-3	CASSLDPTDSGNTIYF	TGTGCCAGCAGCTTGGACCCCACGGACTCTGGAAACACCATATATTTT
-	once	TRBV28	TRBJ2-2	CASSLPHRGEAGELFF	TGTGCCAGCAGTTTGCCTCATAGGGGGGAGGCCGGGGAGCTGTTTTTT
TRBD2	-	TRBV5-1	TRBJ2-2	CASSLGLAGGFNTGELFF	TGCGCCAGCAGCCTGGGACTAGCGGGGGGATTTAACACCGGGGAGCTGTTTTTT
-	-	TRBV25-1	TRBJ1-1	CASSDQIAGNTEAFF	TGTGCCAGCAGTGACCAAATTGCAGGGAACACTGAAGCTTTCTTT
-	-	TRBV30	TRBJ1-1	CACHSARMNTEAFF	TGTGCCTGCCATTCGGCCCGCATGAACACTGAAGCTTTCTTT
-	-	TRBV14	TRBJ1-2	CASSEDDRSNGYTF	TGTGCCAGCAGCGAAGACGACAGGTCGAATGGCTACACCTTC
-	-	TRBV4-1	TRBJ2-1	CASSQVIGLGNEQFF	TGCGCCAGCAGCCAAGTAATCGGCCTGGGGAATGAGCAGTTCTTC
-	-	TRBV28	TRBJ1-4	CASSSKDIPSNEKLFF	TGTGCCAGCAGTTCTAAAGACATACCAAGTAATGAAAAACTGTTTTTT
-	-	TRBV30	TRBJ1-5	CAWSRGIGNQPQHF	TGTGCCTGGAGTAGGGGTATTGGCAATCAGCCCCAGCATTTT
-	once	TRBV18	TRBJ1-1	CASSPTQGNTEAFF	TGTGCCAGCTCACCGACACAGGGGAACACTGAAGCTTTCTTT
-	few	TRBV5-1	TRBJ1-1	CASSLETKGYTEAFF	TGCGCCAGCAGCTTGGAAACCAAGGGGTACACTGAAGCTTTCTTT